The present entry profiles one T cell receptor (beta chain) with its context. Its cognate antigen is unknown. This CDR3 is built from 10 residues. V gave up 2 bases and J gave up 10 bases, with 3 bases separating them. CDR1 and CDR2 from the germline V gene are SQVTM and ANQGSEA. This sample was included in a study of shared clonotypes between healthy human individuals. Study overall: Donor composition was two women and a few men, aged 18 to 49.

Every donor, a Caucasian adult, lived in Nashville, Tennessee. Study outcomes and limitations: Clonotype sharing levels among donors were expected to vary with sequencing depth.

Assay: immunoSEQ multiplex PCR; the TCRdb copy retains only in-frame clones and omits some. Of around 530,000 clones in the sample, just over 75% were seen once. The material sequenced was PBMCs. The sequence was obtained from a woman between 40 and 55 years old in good health. Some clones in this sample may be carry-over from other donors' samples. The chain uses TRBV29-1 and TRBJ1-6, with unresolved D. CDR3 DNA sequence: TGCAGCGTTGAAAACTCACCCCTCCACTTT. Its translation: CSVENSPLHF. Supplemented by reference TRBV29-1 and TRBJ1-6, the full variable domain reads SAVISQKPSRDICQRGTSLTIQCQVDSQVTMMFWYRQQPGQSLTLIATANQGSEATYESGFVIDKFPISRPNLTFSTLTVSNMSPEDSSIYLCSVENSPLHFGNGTRLTVT.